This T cell receptor beta chain is drawn from a study of response to subunit inactivated influenza vaccine. This CDR3 has 14 residues. Trimming stripped 3 bases from V and 6 bases from J, with 14 bases between. Broader study findings: Few additional T cells are recruited per seasonal influenza vaccination, authors suggested.

As concerns this clonotype: The antigen is unknown.

One entry per CDR3 protein results from TCRdb running MiXCR on the RT-PCR reads. The sample consists of 800,000 to 1,000,000 distinct CDR3 sequences, around 21% of them appearing once. This clonotype originated in a man aged 50 to 60 who received an inactivated influenza vaccine. V gene TRBV12-3 or TRBV12-4 combines with J gene TRBJ1-1; D gene ambiguous. Sequences were derived from PBMCs from blood, sampled roughly 5 days after vaccination. The CDR3 spells CASSFPAGWAEAFF. The CDR3 coding sequence is TGTGCCAGCAGTTTCCCCGCGGGTTGGGCTGAAGCTTTCTTT.